This T cell receptor (beta chain) was captured by sequencing in a study of PD-L1 blockade in urothelial cancer. Looking at the study overall: Patients went on atezolizumab in the mid-2010s, receiving 1,200 mg intravenously every 3 weeks. Analyzed time points were 3 weeks (second dose) and 6 weeks after therapy began. Blood yielded a median of 141,255 T cells per sample.

This clone has just one count. The antigen remains undetermined. Overall study results and limits: Those with durable benefit had larger increases in tumor-associated blood clones at 3 weeks.

The protocol was immunoSEQ multiplex PCR, while the TCRdb copy is restricted to in-frame clones and leaves out a portion. The repertoire holds tens of thousands of clones, with roughly 90% as singletons. Germline V gene lookup returns CDR1 GTSNPN and CDR2 SVGIG (reference sequence). J lost 0 bases, V lost 4 bases, and 2 bases had no gene match. The CDR3 spans 14 residues. The time point: pretreatment peripheral blood. The specimen was PBMCs, collected around atezolizumab (anti-PD-L1) treatment. The clonotype was recovered from a woman aged 55-75 years with urothelial cancer. The chain carries TRBV30 and TRBJ1-4, with 7 nucleotides matching TRBD1. CDR3 in amino acids: CAWNRGATNEKLFF. CDR3 in DNA: TGTGCCTGGAACAGGGGTGCAACTAATGAAAAACTGTTTTTT.